Sequencing of this T cell receptor (beta chain) was carried out in a study of tumor-infiltrating lymphocytes in primary liver carcinoma. Reverse transcription of about 0.5 ug total RNA with a constant-region primer produced TCR beta cDNA. Libraries covering TCR beta were generated through three nested multiplex PCR rounds (using a slightly modified ARM-PCR). TCRdb reprocessed the multiplex PCR reads via MiXCR and lists one record per CDR3 protein. The sample includes about 99,000 distinct CDR3 sequences, roughly 69% seen only once; the top ten take around 9.5%. Comments on this clonotype: Lacking the conserved final phenylalanine or tryptophan, this CDR3 likely reflects a read error.

The source material, 20-30 mg of unsorted bulk tissue, was used to co-extract RNA and DNA. The sequence was collected from a woman aged 55-75 years with primary liver carcinoma and hepatitis B virus infection. Sequenced input: liver tumor tissue from sampling region 5. Specified subset: tumor region T5, tumor centre.

CDR3 loop: CDSSFRLAGDAGELFL. The DNA of the CDR3 is TGTGACAGCAGCTTCCGACTAGCGGGAGACGCGGGGGAGCTGTTTTTA. The chain carries TRBV11-2 and TRBJ2-2, with 12 bases lining up with TRBD2. This CDR3 region has 16 residues. Germline V gives CDR1 SGHAT, CDR2 FQNNGV.